This T cell receptor beta chain was documented in a study of CD8+ T cells in alopecia areata. Study information: Grafted skin came from C3H/HeJ donors with spontaneous alopecia (about 6-12 months old) and was placed on roughly 7-11-week-old female C3H/HeJ mice.

RNA, once extracted, was reverse transcribed into cDNA for use as the sequencing template. TCRdb's copy holds only in-frame clones and misses some; the assay was immunoSEQ multiplex PCR. The sample holds about 19,000 clones, and no clone turns up only once. With 1 base removed from V and 0 bases from J, the gap between germline ends came to 8 bases. This CDR3 has 15 residues. Looked up from germline, CDR1 is LGHNA and CDR2 is YNLKQL (reference sequence). The sample holds a few counts of this clone. What it binds is unknown. Any gene name here is a mouse gene name. The DNA ends 4 residues before the CDR3 does, and the rest of the CDR3 is filled in from the germline J gene. Study-level findings and limits: Shared TCR sequences were less clear between patients than in mice, possibly partly from HLA diversity. More clonal than normal scalp was lesional scalp, particularly alopecia totalis/universalis. Sequences from scalp samples also cover resident alphabeta T cells of normal skin.

Pooled cutaneous lymph node cells were sorted using CD4, CD8alpha, NKG2D, NKG2ACE and other markers. The specimen sequenced was CD8+ T cells sorted from a lymph node. This clonotype originated in a C3H/HeJ mouse with alopecia areata. MHC haplotype: H2-k. This chain connects TRBV5 to TRBJ2-3; tentative D call: TRBD1 (6 bases). CDR3 DNA (partial): TGTGCCAGCAGCCAAGGGACAGCTAGTGCAGAA. Translating gives CASSQGTASAE. In full, the CDR3 reads CASSQGTASAETLYF.